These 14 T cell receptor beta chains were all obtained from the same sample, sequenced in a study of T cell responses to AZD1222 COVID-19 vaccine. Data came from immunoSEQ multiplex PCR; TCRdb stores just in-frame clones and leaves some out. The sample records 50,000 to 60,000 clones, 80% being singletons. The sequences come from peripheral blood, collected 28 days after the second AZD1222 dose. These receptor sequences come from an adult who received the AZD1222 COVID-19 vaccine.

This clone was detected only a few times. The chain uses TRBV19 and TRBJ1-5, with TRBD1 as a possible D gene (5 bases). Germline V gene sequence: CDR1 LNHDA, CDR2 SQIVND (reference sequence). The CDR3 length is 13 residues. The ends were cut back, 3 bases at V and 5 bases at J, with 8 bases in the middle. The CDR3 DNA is TGTGCCAGTAGTATGGGGGGTTATCAGCCCCAGCATTTT. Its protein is CASSMGGYQPQHF.

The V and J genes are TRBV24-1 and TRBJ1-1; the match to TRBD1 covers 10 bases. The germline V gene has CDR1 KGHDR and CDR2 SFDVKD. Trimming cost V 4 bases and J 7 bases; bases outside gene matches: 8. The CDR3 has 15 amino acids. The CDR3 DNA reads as TGTGCCACCAGTGAACCGGGACAGGGGTTATTTGAAGCTTTCTTT. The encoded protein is CATSEPGQGLFEAFF.

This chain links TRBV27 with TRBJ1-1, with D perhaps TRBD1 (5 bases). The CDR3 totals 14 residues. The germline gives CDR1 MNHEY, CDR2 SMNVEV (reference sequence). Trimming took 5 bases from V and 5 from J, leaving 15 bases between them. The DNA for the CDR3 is TGTGCCAGCAGTCCCAGGGCCTGGCGGACTGAAGCTTTCTTT. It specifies CASSPRAWRTEAFF.

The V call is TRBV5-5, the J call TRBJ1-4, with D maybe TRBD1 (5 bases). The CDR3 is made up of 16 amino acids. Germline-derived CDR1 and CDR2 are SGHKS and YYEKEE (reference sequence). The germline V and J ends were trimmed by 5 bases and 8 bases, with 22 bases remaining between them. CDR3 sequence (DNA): TGTGCCAGCAGTATCGGACTCGGACGGGAGGGGGAAAAACTGTTTTTT. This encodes CASSIGLGREGEKLFF.

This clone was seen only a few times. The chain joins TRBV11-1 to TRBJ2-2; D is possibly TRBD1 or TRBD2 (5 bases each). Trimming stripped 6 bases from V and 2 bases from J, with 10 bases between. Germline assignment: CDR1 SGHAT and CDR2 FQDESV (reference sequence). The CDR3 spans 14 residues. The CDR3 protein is CASSLGANTGELFF. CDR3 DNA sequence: TGTGCCAGCAGTCTCGGGGCTAACACCGGGGAGCTGTTTTTT. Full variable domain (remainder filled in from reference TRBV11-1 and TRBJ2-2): EAEVAQSPRYKITEKSQAVAFWCDPISGHATLYWYRQILGQGPELLVQFQDESVVDDSQLPKDRFSAERLKGVDSTLKIQPAELGDSAMYLCASSLGANTGELFFGEGSRLTVL.

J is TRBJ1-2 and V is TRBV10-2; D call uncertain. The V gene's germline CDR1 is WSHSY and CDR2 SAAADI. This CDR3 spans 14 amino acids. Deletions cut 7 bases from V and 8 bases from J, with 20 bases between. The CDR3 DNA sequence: TGCGCCAGCAATCAGGCCACCCTATCGAGGGGCTACACCTTC. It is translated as CASNQATLSRGYTF.

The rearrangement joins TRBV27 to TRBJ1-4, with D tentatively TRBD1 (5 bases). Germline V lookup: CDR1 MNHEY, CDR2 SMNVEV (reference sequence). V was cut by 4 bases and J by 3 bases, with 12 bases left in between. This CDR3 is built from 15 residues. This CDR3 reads CASSSTGFSNEKLFF. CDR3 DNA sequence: TGTGCCAGCAGTTCAACAGGCTTCTCTAATGAAAAACTGTTTTTT. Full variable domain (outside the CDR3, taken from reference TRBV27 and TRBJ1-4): EAQVTQNPRYLITVTGKKLTVTCSQNMNHEYMSWYRQDPGLGLRQIYYSMNVEVTDKGDVPEGYKVSRKEKRNFPLILESPSPNQTSLYFCASSSTGFSNEKLFFGSGTQLSVL.

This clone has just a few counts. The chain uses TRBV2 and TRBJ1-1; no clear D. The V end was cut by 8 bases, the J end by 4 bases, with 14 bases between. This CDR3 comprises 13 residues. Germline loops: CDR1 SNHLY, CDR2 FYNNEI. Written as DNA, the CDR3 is TGTGCCAGCGGGAGAGACATACTCACTGAAGCTTTCTTT. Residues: CASGRDILTEAFF.

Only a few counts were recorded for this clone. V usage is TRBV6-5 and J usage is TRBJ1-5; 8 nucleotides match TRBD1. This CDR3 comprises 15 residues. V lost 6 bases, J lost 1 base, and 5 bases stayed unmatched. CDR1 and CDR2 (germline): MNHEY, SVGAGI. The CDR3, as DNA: TGTGCCAGCAGGACCGGACAGGGAAGCAATCAGCCCCAGCATTTT. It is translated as CASRTGQGSNQPQHF.

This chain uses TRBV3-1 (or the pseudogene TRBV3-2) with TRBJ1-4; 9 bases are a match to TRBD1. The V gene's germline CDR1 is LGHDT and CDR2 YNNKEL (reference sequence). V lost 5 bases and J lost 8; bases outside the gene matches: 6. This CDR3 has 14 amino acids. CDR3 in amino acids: CASSTGTGFEKLFF. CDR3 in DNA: TGTGCCAGCAGCACCGGGACAGGGTTCGAAAAACTGTTTTTT.

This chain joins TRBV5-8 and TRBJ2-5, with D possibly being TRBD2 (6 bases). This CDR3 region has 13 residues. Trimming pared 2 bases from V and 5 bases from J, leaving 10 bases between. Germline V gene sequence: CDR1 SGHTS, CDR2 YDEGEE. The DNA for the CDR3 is TGTGCCAGCAGCTTCCGCGGAGGGGAGACCCAGTACTTC. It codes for CASSFRGGETQYF.

This CDR3 reads CASSAVGYEQYF. DNA of the CDR3: TGTGCCAGCAGTGCAGTGGGCTACGAGCAGTACTTC. The gene calls are TRBV6-2 or TRBV6-3 and TRBJ2-7; D call uncertain. The germline V gene has CDR1 MNHEY and CDR2 SVGEGT. The CDR3 loop spans 12 amino acids. Trimming stripped 5 bases from V and 3 bases from J, with 8 bases between.

CDR3 region: CASSVAAGRDEQYF. CDR3 nucleotide sequence: TGTGCCAGCAGCGTAGCGGCAGGGAGAGACGAGCAGTACTTC. V is TRBV9 and J is TRBJ2-7; D is possibly TRBD1 or TRBD2 (5 bases each). The ends were cut back, 0 bases at V and 5 bases at J, with 12 bases in the middle. In germline, CDR1 is SGDLS, CDR2 YYNGEE. The CDR3 has 14 residues.

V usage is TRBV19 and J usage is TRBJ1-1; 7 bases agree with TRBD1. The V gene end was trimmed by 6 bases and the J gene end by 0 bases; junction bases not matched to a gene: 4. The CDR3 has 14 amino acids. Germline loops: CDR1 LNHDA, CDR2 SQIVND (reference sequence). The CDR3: CASRGQSMNTEAFF. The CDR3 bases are TGTGCCAGTAGGGGACAGTCTATGAACACTGAAGCTTTCTTT.